Given below is one T cell receptor (beta chain) in context. These data originate in a study of cytomegalovirus exposure and HLA in healthy donors. Germline V gives CDR1 LGHNA, CDR2 YNFKEQ. Trimming at V came to 0 bases and at J to 12 bases, leaving 7 bases not matched to a gene. This CDR3 region has 15 residues. The method was immunoSEQ multiplex PCR; TCRdb's version includes in-frame clones alone and lacks a portion of them. This table has fewer than 120,000 clones, around 90% appearing once. The sequenced material came from PBMCs. This receptor was obtained from a woman aged 18-29 years in good health and CMV-seronegative. The chain couples TRBV4-2 to TRBJ2-6, with 8 bases identical to TRBD1. As DNA, the CDR3 is TGTGCCAGCAGCCAAGAGGGGCAGGGGGCCCGCGTCCTGACTTTC. Translation gives CASSQEGQGARVLTF.